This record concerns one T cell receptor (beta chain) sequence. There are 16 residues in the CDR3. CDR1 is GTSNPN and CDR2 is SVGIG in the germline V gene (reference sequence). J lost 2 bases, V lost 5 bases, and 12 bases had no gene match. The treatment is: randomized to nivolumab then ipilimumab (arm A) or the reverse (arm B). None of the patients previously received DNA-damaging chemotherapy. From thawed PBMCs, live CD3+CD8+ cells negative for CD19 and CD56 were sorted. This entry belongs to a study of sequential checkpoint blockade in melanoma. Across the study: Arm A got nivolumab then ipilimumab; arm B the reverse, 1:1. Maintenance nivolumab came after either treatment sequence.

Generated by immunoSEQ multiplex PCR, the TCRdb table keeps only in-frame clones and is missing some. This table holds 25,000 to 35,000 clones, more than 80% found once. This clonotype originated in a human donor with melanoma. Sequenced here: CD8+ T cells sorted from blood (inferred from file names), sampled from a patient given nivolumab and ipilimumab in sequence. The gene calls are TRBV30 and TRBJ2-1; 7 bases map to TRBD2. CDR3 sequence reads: CAWVNLGGEPYNEQFF. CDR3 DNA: TGTGCCTGGGTCAACCTGGGGGGGGAGCCCTACAATGAGCAGTTCTTC.